A selection of T cell receptor beta chains follows, all from one sample in a study of T cell changes during pregnancy in multiple sclerosis. The method was immunoSEQ multiplex PCR; TCRdb's version includes in-frame clones alone and lacks a portion of them. This sample has tens of thousands of clones, with about 92% found just once. The source was CD8+ T cells from peripheral blood mononuclear cells, collected in the third trimester of pregnancy. These receptors were taken from a female donor with multiple sclerosis, enrolled in a pregnancy study. CDR3s include the opening cysteine and the closing phenylalanine or tryptophan. Clone size appears in some rows only: once, few, many, or a class for an expanded clone.

TRBV28	15	.	TRBJ2-1	CASSLGAGDPNEQFF
TRBV11-3	16	once	TRBJ1-3	CASSPGQGHSGNTIYF
TRBV27	14	.	TRBJ2-1	CASRGGTAWDEQFF
TRBV19	15	.	TRBJ2-1	CASSILATVYNEQFF
TRBV28	14	once	TRBJ2-7	CASSLAQAPYEQYF
TRBV6-6	12	.	TRBJ1-2	CASREPLYGYTF
TRBV29-1	14	.	TRBJ1-2	CSVARTGVDYGYTF
TRBV27	14	.	TRBJ1-1	CASSLSGPNTEAFF
TRBV7-9	17	once	TRBJ2-1	CASSGKQSGSGDNEQFF
TRBV27	16	.	.	CASRPSPGARDYEQYF
TRBV29-1	12	once	TRBJ1-2	CSAQGARYGYTF
TRBV4-3	16	.	TRBJ2-6	CASSQAFFSGANVLTF
TRBV7-9	14	.	TRBJ2-1	CASSLGLLASEQFF
TRBV14	16	.	TRBJ1-3	CASSPSDGSSGNTIYF
TRBV19	15	.	TRBJ2-1	CASSAREWDYNEQFF
TRBV19	17	.	TRBJ2-5	CASSRLFSGSSQETQYF
TRBV6-5	13	once	TRBJ2-5	CASSPRDTETQYF
TRBV11-3	13	.	TRBJ1-1	CASSLQGNTEAFF
TRBV7-9	19	once	TRBJ2-7	CASSSETRNGQGGNYEQYF
TRBV15	15	.	TRBJ1-1	CATSRPDRGLTEAFF
TRBV2	15	.	TRBJ2-1	CASSTGTSGYNEQFF
TRBV4-1	16	.	TRBJ2-5	CASSQGYGRGQETQYF
TRBV21-1	20	.	TRBJ1-2	CASSGQGSGQQVISNYGYTF
TRBV11-3	16	.	TRBJ2-1	CASRPLAAGSYNEQFF
TRBV2	16	.	TRBJ2-1	CASSKSAGSSYNEQFF
TRBV9	14	.	TRBJ2-7	CASSVGTGLYEQYF
TRBV29-1	15	once	TRBJ2-7	CSVDGVTGVPYEQYF
TRBV6-5	15	.	TRBJ1-2	CASSPGQGAVNGYTF
TRBV6-1	15	few	TRBJ2-5	CASGPLRDGGETQYF
TRBV7-2	14	.	TRBJ2-7	CASNVAGGPYEQYF
TRBV11-2	14	.	TRBJ2-1	CASSWTSGNNEQFF
TRBV7-2	18	.	TRBJ2-1	CASSLVIGGGVAYNEQFF
TRBV4-3	15	.	TRBJ2-7	CASSQEVEQVYEQYF
TRBV30	15	.	TRBJ1-4	CAWKNPGPESEKLFF
TRBV27	14	.	TRBJ2-2	CASSPGTGTGELFF
TRBV30	12	.	TRBJ2-7	CAWSRRGYEQYF
TRBV7-9	17	.	TRBJ1-2	CASSFLEAESSNYGYTF
TRBV7-9	18	.	TRBJ2-1	CASSSAGLALIPYNEQFF
TRBV2	17	.	TRBJ2-5	CASSEIKGVLGQETQYF
TRBV6-5	14	.	TRBJ1-2	CASSYSGQGNGYTF
TRBV7-9	13	.	TRBJ2-7	CASTQPSSYEQYF
TRBV27	16	.	TRBJ2-3	CASSLGAGGSTDTQYF
TRBV4-2	14	many	TRBJ2-1	CASSQDLESNEQFF
TRBV28	10	.	TRBJ2-7	CASSSDEQYF
TRBV2	14	.	TRBJ2-7	CASGGDTSSYEQYF
TRBV11-3	16	once	TRBJ2-1	CASRGRGFGGYREQFF
TRBV7-9	17	.	TRBJ2-1	CASSPGGASGVRNEQFF
TRBV7-9	14	.	TRBJ1-1	CASSPDRGTTEAFF
TRBV7-2	14	once	TRBJ2-7	CASSLGLADYEQYF
TRBV5-6	17	.	TRBJ2-7	CASSHGGWTSEYYEQYF
TRBV2	15	.	TRBJ2-7	CASTPVPSDTYEQYF
TRBV28	15	.	TRBJ2-1	CASSLGEGVLNEQFF
TRBV7-9	17	.	TRBJ2-7	CASSLTRTSGSFYEQYF
TRBV11-2	17	.	TRBJ2-7	CASSQGQVAPLSYEQYF
TRBV27	14	.	TRBJ1-5	CASRYSGVDQPQHF
TRBV21-1	15	few	TRBJ1-2	CASSKELATNYGYTF
TRBV20-1	10	few	TRBJ1-1	CSARERRAFF